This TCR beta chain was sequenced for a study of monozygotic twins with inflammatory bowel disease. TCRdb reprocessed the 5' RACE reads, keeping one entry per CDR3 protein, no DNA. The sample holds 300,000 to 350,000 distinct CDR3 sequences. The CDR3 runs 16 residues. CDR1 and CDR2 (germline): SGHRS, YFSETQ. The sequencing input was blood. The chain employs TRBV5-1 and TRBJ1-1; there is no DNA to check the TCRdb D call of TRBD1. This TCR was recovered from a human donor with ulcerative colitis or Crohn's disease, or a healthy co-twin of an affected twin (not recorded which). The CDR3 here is CASSLVTSSLGTEAFF.